The present entry profiles one T cell receptor beta chain with its context. Its antigen is still unknown. This CDR3 contains 14 residues. V trimming: 3 bases; J trimming: 7 bases; junction bases outside the gene matches: 7. The germline V gene has CDR1 GTSNPN and CDR2 SVGIG (reference sequence). This entry is derived from a study of cytomegalovirus exposure and HLA in healthy donors. Study outcomes and limitations: When analyzed later, a missense DCLRE1C variant was found to be linked to TCR beta V- and J-gene trimming. With high specificity and sensitivity, the classifier reportedly diagnosed cytomegalovirus status. According to an earlier analysis, most TCR beta V segments yielded productive rearrangements about 87% or about 30% of the time.

In the PCR, 60 Vbeta and 13 Jbeta primers were used. Sequencing was performed with immunoSEQ multiplex PCR; in TCRdb, only in-frame clones are kept and a portion is missing. The sample holds about 150,000 clones, approximately 70% seen once. The sequence was obtained from a woman aged 55-69 years in good health and CMV-seropositive. Sequenced input: PBMCs. V gene TRBV30 combines with J gene TRBJ1-4; 8 nucleotides agree with TRBD1. CDR3 protein: CAWRWTGRAEKLFF. CDR3 sequence (DNA): TGTGCCTGGAGGTGGACAGGGAGGGCTGAAAAACTGTTTTTT.